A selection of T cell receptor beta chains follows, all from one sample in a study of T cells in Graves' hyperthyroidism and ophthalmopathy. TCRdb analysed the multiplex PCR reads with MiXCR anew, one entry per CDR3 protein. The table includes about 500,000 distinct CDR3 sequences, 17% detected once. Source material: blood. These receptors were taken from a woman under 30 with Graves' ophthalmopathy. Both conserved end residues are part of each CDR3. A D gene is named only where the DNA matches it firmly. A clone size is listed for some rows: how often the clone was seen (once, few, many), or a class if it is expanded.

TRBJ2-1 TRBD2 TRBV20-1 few CSAYLRLANSYNEQFF TGCAGTGCTTACTTACGACTAGCGAATTCCTACAATGAGCAGTTCTTC
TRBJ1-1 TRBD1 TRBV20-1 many CSDPPPQGANTEAFF TGCAGTGATCCGCCCCCCCAGGGGGCGAACACTGAAGCTTTCTTT
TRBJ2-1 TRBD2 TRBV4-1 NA CASSQSLLAGGSEQFF TGCGCCAGCAGCCAATCTCTACTAGCGGGGGGTAGTGAGCAGTTCTTC
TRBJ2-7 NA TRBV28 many CASSPSVIKQYF TGTGCCAGCAGTCCCTCAGTTATCAAGCAGTACTTC
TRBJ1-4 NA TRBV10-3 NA CAIMAGEKLFF TGTGCCATCATGGCAGGTGAAAAACTGTTTTTT
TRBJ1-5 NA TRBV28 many CASSSNPGPSNQPQHF TGTGCCAGCAGTTCCAATCCGGGGCCCTCCAATCAGCCCCAGCATTTT
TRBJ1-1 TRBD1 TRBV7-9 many CASRGDRPNTEAFF TGTGCCAGCAGGGGGGACAGGCCGAACACTGAAGCTTTCTTT
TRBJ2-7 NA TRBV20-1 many CSASRFAGSEQYF TGCAGTGCTAGTCGGTTCGCGGGAAGTGAGCAGTACTTC
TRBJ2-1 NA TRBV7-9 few CASVGGGRGSYNEQFF TGTGCCAGCGTAGGGGGGGGCAGGGGGTCCTACAATGAGCAGTTCTTC
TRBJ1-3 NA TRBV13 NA CASSLGPGHYSESVPGNTIYF TGTGCCAGCAGCTTAGGCCCGGGACACTATTCCGAGTCTGTTCCTGGAAACACCATATATTTT
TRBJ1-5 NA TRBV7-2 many CASSLTALNQPQHF TGTGCCAGCAGCCTGACAGCTTTAAATCAGCCCCAGCATTTT
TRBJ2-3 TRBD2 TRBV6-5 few CASSYGRGLVFDTQYF TGTGCCAGCAGTTACGGCCGGGGACTAGTTTTCGATACGCAGTATTTT
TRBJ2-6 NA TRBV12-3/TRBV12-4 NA CVSSRRVAGANVLTF TGTGTTAGCAGTAGAAGGGTTGCTGGGGCCAACGTCCTGACTTTC
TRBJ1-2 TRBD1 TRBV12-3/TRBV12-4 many CASSAQGGLGYTF TGTGCCAGCAGCGCCCAGGGGGGGCTTGGCTACACCTTC
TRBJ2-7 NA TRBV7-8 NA CASSNPARGKLRSSYEQYF TGTGCCAGCAGCAACCCAGCCAGAGGCAAACTAAGGAGCTCCTACGAGCAGTACTTC
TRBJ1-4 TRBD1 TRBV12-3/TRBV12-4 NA CASSSDRVRLTKLFF TGTGCCAGCAGTTCGGACAGGGTGCGGCTGACGAAACTGTTTTTT
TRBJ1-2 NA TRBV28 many CASSVRGYGYTF TGTGCCAGCAGTGTAAGGGGCTATGGCTACACCTTC
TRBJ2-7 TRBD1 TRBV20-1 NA CSAHRGSYEQYF TGCAGTGCCCACAGGGGTTCCTACGAGCAGTACTTC
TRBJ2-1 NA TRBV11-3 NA CASSYGRGTEQFF TGTGCCAGCAGCTACGGACGGGGAACAGAGCAGTTCTTC
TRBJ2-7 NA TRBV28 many CASKVIGSSYEQYF TGTGCCAGCAAAGTTATAGGGAGCTCCTACGAGCAGTACTTC
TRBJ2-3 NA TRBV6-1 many CASYQGFSTDTQYF TGTGCCAGTTACCAGGGGTTCAGCACAGATACGCAGTATTTT
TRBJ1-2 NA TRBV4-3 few CASSQDEGPERGYTF TGCGCCAGCAGCCAAGATGAGGGACCGGAGCGTGGCTACACCTTC
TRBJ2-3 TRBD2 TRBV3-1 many CASSQAGLVTDTQYF TGTGCCAGCAGCCAAGCGGGACTAGTAACAGATACGCAGTATTTT
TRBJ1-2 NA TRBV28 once CASSSAGENYGYTF TGTGCCAGCAGTTCTGCCGGGGAGAACTATGGCTACACCTTC
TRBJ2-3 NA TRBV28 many CASSLLGGEDTQYF TGTGCCAGCAGTTTGCTGGGGGGCGAGGATACGCAGTATTTT
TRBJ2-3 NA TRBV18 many CASSPQGITDTQYF TGTGCCAGCTCACCACAGGGAATCACAGATACGCAGTATTTT
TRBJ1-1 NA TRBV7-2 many CASSSLGNTEAFF TGTGCCAGCAGCTCGTTGGGTAACACTGAAGCTTTCTTT
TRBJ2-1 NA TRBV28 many CASSVQGFNEQFF TGTGCCAGCAGTGTTCAGGGTTTCAATGAGCAGTTCTTC
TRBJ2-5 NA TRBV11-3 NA CASSLDGPEGTQYF TGTGCCAGCAGCTTAGATGGCCCCGAAGGGACCCAGTACTTC
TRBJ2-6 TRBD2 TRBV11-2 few CASSAGRASSGANVLTF TGTGCCAGCAGCGCCGGGAGGGCTAGCTCTGGGGCCAACGTCCTGACTTTC
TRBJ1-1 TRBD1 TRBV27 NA CASTQDRVQAEAFF TGTGCCAGCACCCAGGACAGGGTTCAGGCTGAAGCTTTCTTT
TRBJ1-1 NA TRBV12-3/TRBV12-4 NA CASSRLTGGENTEAFF TGTGCCAGCAGTCGACTAACCGGGGGGGAAAACACTGAAGCTTTCTTT
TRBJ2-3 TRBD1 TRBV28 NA CASSRDRVEPDTQYF TGTGCCAGCAGTCGGGACAGGGTTGAGCCAGATACGCAGTATTTT
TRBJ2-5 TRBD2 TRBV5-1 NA CASSAQTSGRISGETQYF TGCGCCAGCAGCGCACAGACTAGCGGGAGAATATCTGGGGAGACCCAGTACTTC
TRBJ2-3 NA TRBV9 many CASSVSGGLNTDTQYF TGTGCCAGCAGCGTATCCGGGGGTCTTAACACAGATACGCAGTATTTT
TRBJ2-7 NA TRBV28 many CASNPTGSAYEQYF TGTGCCAGCAATCCGACAGGATCCGCCTACGAGCAGTACTTC
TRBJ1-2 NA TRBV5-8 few CASSLALSEAYGYTF TGTGCCAGCAGCTTGGCCCTTTCCGAAGCTTATGGCTACACCTTC
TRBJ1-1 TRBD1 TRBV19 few CASSLTGSSEAFF TGTGCCAGTAGTCTGACAGGGTCGAGTGAAGCTTTCTTT
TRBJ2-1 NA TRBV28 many CASSLLARAVYNEQFF TGTGCCAGCAGTTTATTGGCCAGGGCCGTGTACAATGAGCAGTTCTTC
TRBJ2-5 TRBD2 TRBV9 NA CASSAGTSGKEIQYF TGTGCCAGCAGCGCAGGGACTAGCGGGAAAGAGATCCAGTACTTC
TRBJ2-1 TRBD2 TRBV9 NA CASSVEAGGNNEQFF TGTGCCAGCAGCGTAGAGGCGGGGGGGAACAATGAGCAGTTCTTC
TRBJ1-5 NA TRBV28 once CASRPGLRSNQPQHF TGTGCCAGCAGACCAGGGTTAAGGAGCAATCAGCCCCAGCATTTT